The present entry profiles one TCR beta chain with its context. Its antigen is not identified. TRB cDNA libraries were made by UMI-labeled 5' RACE. Using the 5' RACE reads, TCRdb records one entry per CDR3 protein without DNA. This listing includes about 53,000 distinct CDR3 sequences. The data were taken from a study of CXCR3-negative and CXCR3-positive naive CD8 T cells. Points from the study as a whole: With CXCR3 expression partially decreased after cryopreservation, most assays relied on fresh PBMCs. For memory CD8+ cells diversity was much lower, but both naive subsets had comparably high diversity.

The naive CD8+ gate required CD45RO-CCR7+CD27+CD95- phenotype. Germline lookup yields CDR1 SQVTM and CDR2 ANQGSEA. This CDR3 region has 13 residues. This sequence originates from a human donor in good health. Some clones in this sample may be carry-over from other donors' samples. The specimen was naive CXCR3- CD8+ T cells from blood. Subset here: CD45RO-CCR7+CD27+CD95- naive CD8+ T cells lacking CXCR3 (TNR3-). The chain couples TRBV29-1 to TRBJ1-2; as DNA is missing, the TRBD1 call by TCRdb cannot be tested. The CDR3 sequence: CSVRDSGLYGYTF.